The rows below give T cell receptor beta chains drawn from one sample of a study of cytomegalovirus exposure and HLA in healthy donors. Assay used: immunoSEQ multiplex PCR; TCRdb lists only in-frame clones, some missing. The sample lists some 170,000 clones, about 88% seen once, with approximately 2.4% in the top ten. What was sequenced was PBMCs. The receptors here all came from a woman between 18 and 29 years old in good health and CMV-seronegative. Both conserved end residues are part of each CDR3. D genes are given only for firm matches. Not all rows give a size; the values are once, few, many and, for expanded clones, a class.

cdr3_length j_call v_call d_call clone_size cdr3_nt cdr3_aa
14 TRBJ2-1 TRBV27 NA NA TGTGCCAGCAGTTACCGACTAGGAATCAATGAGCAGTTCTTC CASSYRLGINEQFF
18 TRBJ2-3 TRBV5-1 TRBD2 NA TGCGCCAGCAGCTTTGGGACTAGCGGACTTAAGGGGACAGATACGCAGTATTTT CASSFGTSGLKGTDTQYF
15 TRBJ1-3 TRBV29-1 NA NA TGCAGCGTTGCCCCAACCCTAGGGGGAGGAAACACCATATATTTT CSVAPTLGGGNTIYF
15 TRBJ1-3 TRBV5-1 NA NA TGCGCCAGCAGCTTGCTCAGTGTGGCTGGAAACACCATATATTTT CASSLLSVAGNTIYF
15 TRBJ2-7 TRBV5-1 NA NA TGCGCCAGCAGCGATCACAGGGTCAGTAAAAACGAGCAGTACTTC CASSDHRVSKNEQYF
16 TRBJ2-1 TRBV5-1 TRBD1 NA TGCGCCAGCAGCATATGGACAGGGCCGGTCCCTGGGGAGCAGTTCTTC CASSIWTGPVPGEQFF
16 TRBJ2-7 TRBV5-1 TRBD1 once TGCGCCAGCAGCTTGGCCGGACAGGGGGCATCTTACGAGCAGTACTTC CASSLAGQGASYEQYF
13 TRBJ1-2 TRBV6-5 TRBD1 NA TGTGTCAGCAGTGAGGGACAGTCCTATGGCTACACCTTC CVSSEGQSYGYTF
17 TRBJ2-2 TRBV14 NA NA TGTGCCAGCAGCCAAGAAGCGCTTGGCACTTACACCGGGGAGCTGTTTTTT CASSQEALGTYTGELFF
17 TRBJ2-5 TRBV4-2 TRBD2 once TGTGCCAGCAGCCAAGGGCTAGCGGGGGGACCCCAAGAGACCCAGTACTTC CASSQGLAGGPQETQYF
17 TRBJ2-3 TRBV14 NA NA TGTGCCAGCAGCCAAGCCCCGGTTGTCGCGTCCACAGATACGCAGTATTTT CASSQAPVVASTDTQYF
14 TRBJ2-7 TRBV25-1 NA NA TGTGCCAGCAGTGAATGGCTAGTTGGCTACGAGCAGTACTTC CASSEWLVGYEQYF
15 TRBJ2-7 TRBV27 TRBD2 NA TGTGCCAGCAGTCTAGGGAGGGTTGGGCGCTACGAGCAGTACTTC CASSLGRVGRYEQYF
15 TRBJ2-1 TRBV11-1 TRBD2 NA TGTGCCAGCAGCTCCTTAGCGGGAAGCGACAATGAGCAGTTCTTC CASSSLAGSDNEQFF
13 TRBJ2-1 TRBV7-3 NA NA TGTGCCAGCAGCTTGAACAGTGTCAATGAGCAGTTCTTC CASSLNSVNEQFF
13 TRBJ2-7 TRBV29-1 NA NA TGCAGCGCCCGCCCCGACATCTCCTACGAGCAGTACTTC CSARPDISYEQYF
14 TRBJ1-5 TRBV2 NA few TGTGCCAGCAGCGACGGGAATCGGGGTCAGCCCCAGCATTTT CASSDGNRGQPQHF
14 TRBJ2-7 TRBV18 TRBD2 NA TGTGCCAGCTCACCGGGACTAGCGTCCTACGAGCAGTACTTC CASSPGLASYEQYF
13 TRBJ2-7 TRBV4-3 NA NA TGCGCCAGCAGCCAAGTAGCCTCCTACGAGCAGTACTTC CASSQVASYEQYF
16 TRBJ2-2 TRBV4-3 TRBD2 NA TGCGCCAGCAGCCAAGATCGTGGACTAGCGCCCGGGGAGCTGTTTTTT CASSQDRGLAPGELFF
15 TRBJ2-5 TRBV9 NA NA TGTGCCAGCAGCGGTACAGGCTCGGTAGTGGAGACCCAGTACTTC CASSGTGSVVETQYF
14 TRBJ1-2 TRBV7-9 NA NA TGTGCCAGCAGCTTACGGGAAGGAACCTATGGCTACACCTTC CASSLREGTYGYTF
16 TRBJ2-2 TRBV5-6 TRBD1 NA TGTGCCAGCAGGAAACCGGGACAGGGGGCGACCGGGGAGCTGTTTTTT CASRKPGQGATGELFF
14 TRBJ2-7 TRBV7-9 NA NA TGTGCCAGCAGCGCGGATCGGGGTTCCTACGAGCAGTACTTC CASSADRGSYEQYF
14 TRBJ1-1 TRBV5-6 NA NA TGTGCCAGCAGCTCGACGGCAGGGATCACTGAAGCTTTCTTT CASSSTAGITEAFF
12 TRBJ2-3 TRBV2 NA NA TGTGCCAGCAGTGAAAACGGAGATACGCAGTATTTT CASSENGDTQYF
15 TRBJ2-7 TRBV5-1 NA NA TGCGCCAGCAGCTTGGATGGTGCCAGAAGCTACGAGCAGTACTTC CASSLDGARSYEQYF
12 TRBJ1-1 TRBV5-1 NA NA TGCGCCAGCAGCTCCCGGAGCGCTGAAGCTTTCTTT CASSSRSAEAFF